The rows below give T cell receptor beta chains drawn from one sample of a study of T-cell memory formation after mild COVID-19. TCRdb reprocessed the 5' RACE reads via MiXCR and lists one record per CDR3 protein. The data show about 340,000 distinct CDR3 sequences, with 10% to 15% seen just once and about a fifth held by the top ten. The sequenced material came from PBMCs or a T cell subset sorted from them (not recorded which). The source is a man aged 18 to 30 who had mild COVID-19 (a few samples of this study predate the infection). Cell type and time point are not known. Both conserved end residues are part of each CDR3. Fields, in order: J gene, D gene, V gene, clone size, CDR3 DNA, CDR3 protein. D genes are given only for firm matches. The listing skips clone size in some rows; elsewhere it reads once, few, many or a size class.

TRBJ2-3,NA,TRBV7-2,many,TGTGCCAGCAGCAGCCCAGAGACAGATACGCAGTATTTT,CASSSPETDTQYF
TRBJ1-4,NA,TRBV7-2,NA,TGTGCCAGCAGCCCATTCCTAGGGGATGAAAAACTGTTTTTT,CASSPFLGDEKLFF
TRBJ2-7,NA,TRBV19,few,TGTGCCAGTAGTGGGGCGGAGATCTACGAGCAGTACTTC,CASSGAEIYEQYF
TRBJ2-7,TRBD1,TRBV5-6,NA,TGTGCCAGCAGCCCACACGGGACAGGGAGCTCCTACGAGCAGTACTTC,CASSPHGTGSSYEQYF
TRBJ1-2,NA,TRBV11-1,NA,TGTGCCAGCAGCTCCCGCCCGGTGGGGGAACACTATGGCTACACCTTC,CASSSRPVGEHYGYTF
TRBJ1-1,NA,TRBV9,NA,TGTGCCAGCAGCCAATCCCCGGGACATAATATGAACACTGAAGCTTTCTTT,CASSQSPGHNMNTEAFF
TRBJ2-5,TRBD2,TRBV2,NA,TGTGCCAGCATTGTGTCGGGGGGGCTGGTGGAGACCCAGTACTTC,CASIVSGGLVETQYF
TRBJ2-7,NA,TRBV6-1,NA,TGTGCCAGCAGTATGGGGACCGGCGGGTGGTACTTC,CASSMGTGGWYF
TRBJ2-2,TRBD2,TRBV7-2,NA,TGTGCCAGCAGCTTGCGGGAGGGCACCGGGGAGCTGTTTTTT,CASSLREGTGELFF
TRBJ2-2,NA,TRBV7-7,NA,TGTGCTAGCCGCGGCGGGGAAGCCGGGGAGCTGTTTTTT,CASRGGEAGELFF
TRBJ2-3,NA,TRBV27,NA,TGTGCCAGCAGTTTAATGGCGCGGTTCGGGGTTTCCAGCACAGATACGCAGTATTTT,CASSLMARFGVSSTDTQYF
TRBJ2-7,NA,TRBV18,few,TGTGCCAGCGCCGAAATGGGGGCGCTGAACGAGCAGTACTTC,CASAEMGALNEQYF
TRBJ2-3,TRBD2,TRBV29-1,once,TGCAGCGTTGAAGATGTCGCTAGCGGACGGCGTAGCACAGATACGCAGTATTTT,CSVEDVASGRRSTDTQYF